This TCR beta chain was found in a study of cytomegalovirus exposure and HLA in healthy donors (dated by TCRdb to between 2016 and 2019). About the study as a whole: An earlier analysis of approximately 640 of the donors reported 250 to 350 Gb of sequence data and roughly 110 million unique TCR beta sequences from about 200 million T cells. Roughly 300 gigabases of sequencing data and approximately 80 million unique TCR sequences were included in an early release covering roughly 600 HLA-typed donors. An earlier analysis of 587 of the donors applied high-throughput TCR beta sequencing to assess whether each TCR beta V gene segment acted as functional or pseudogenic. Every repertoire in the discovery cohort had been generated on one and the same sequencing platform. Among some 400 genotyped donors of the cohort, an average of roughly 240,000 unique TCR beta nucleotide sequences were sequenced per donor, around a sixth of them non-productive. In addition to the first cohort of 666 subjects, a separate validation cohort of under 150 different subjects was used. Using immunosequencing, the study profiled T cell repertoires from about 610 subjects and related those repertoires to cytomegalovirus serostatus. In the later analysis, no new phenotypic data were used to find candidate immune exposures; instead, reliance was placed on TCR beta sequences and their occurrence across donors. To study patterns of TCR occurrence, a later analysis re-analyzed previously published TCR beta repertoires from under 750 donors and added high-resolution HLA genotyping. HLA typing included class I and class II loci at four-digit resolution. In a later genetic analysis, genome-wide SNP genotypes for about 55% of the roughly 700 donors were used, and that subset was treated as a discovery cohort. Four or five DR-DQ haplotypes were treated as single units for association and clustering because of strong linkage in the cohort. The study combined high-throughput TCR immunosequencing, statistical association of individual TCRs with disease status, and machine learning to predict cytomegalovirus infection status. The number of donors typed differed by locus, with roughly 629-640 for A, B, C, DRB1 and DQB1, 522 for DQA1, over 600 for DPA1, and some 470 for DPB1. Donor age, sex, ethnicity and CMV serostatus were collected together with the repertoire data. The study was designed to test whether signatures of past pathogen exposure could be identified by cataloging public T cell receptors. Among the approximately 420 genotyped donors, about 83% belonged to the genetic ancestry cluster associated with self-reported Caucasian donors.

As regards this clone: No antigen is known for it. Base-call qualities are not available, and no considerably larger clone is one nucleotide away.

V loses 5 bases, J loses 3 bases, and the germline ends lie 13 bases apart. The germline V gene specifies SGHNT as CDR1 and YENEEA as CDR2. From the cysteine up to the phenylalanine, the CDR3 has a length of 15 residues. The read is trimmed to its CDR3 DNA, 45 bases read in frame from base 1. The cohort comprised under 700 healthy bone marrow donors. Cohort members were all nominally healthy when sampled, although unrecorded immune exposures were likely present. The donor tested CMV seropositive and was one of the 289 seropositive cohort members. A peripheral blood sample was provided by each donor, and peripheral blood mononuclear cells were used for TCR beta sequencing. The Qiagen DNeasy Blood Extraction Kit was used to extract genomic DNA from the blood cell samples. The library was made by the immunoSEQ multiplex PCR assay. A mixture of 60 forward primers for TCR Vbeta segments and 13 reverse primers for TCR Jbeta segments was used in the multiplex PCR. The CDR3 region of rearranged TCR beta genes was amplified from genomic DNA by a multiplex PCR assay. The amplified TCR beta libraries were sequenced on the Illumina HiSeq System as 87-base-pair reads. The study's processing was this. In a later analysis, roughly 80 million unique TCR beta chains were counted across the roughly 610 repertoires, and some 10 million of these chains were shared by at least two donors. To remove PCR and sequencing errors, raw reads were error-corrected and collapsed into unique sequences using a nearest-neighbor algorithm that merged closely related sequences. To assign V, D and J gene segments, CDR3 sequences were aligned to IMGT reference sequences. For a sequence to be retained, at least a six-nucleotide match to both a V gene segment and a J gene segment was required. A rearrangement counted as productive if the CDR3 had no stop codons and remained in frame with V and J, and every other rearrangement counted as non-productive. Following IMGT convention, CDR3 was defined as the stretch from the second conserved V-encoded cysteine to the conserved J-encoded phenylalanine. The earlier analysis of about 500 of the donors excluded sequences that lacked an unambiguous match to a single V gene segment. An earlier analysis of a few hundred of the donors called V segments functional above 56.7% productive rearrangements and segregating when the between-donor standard deviation exceeded 5%. A statistical classification framework was built for diagnosing cytomegalovirus status from the catalog of TCR beta chain sequences. A later analysis assigned V and J genes by comparing TCR nucleotide sequences with IMGT/GENE-DB human TR gene sequences. Using the TCRdist pipeline, a later analysis assigned CDR3 sequences along with most-parsimonious VDJ recombination scenarios. A later analysis defined each TCR beta chain by its CDR3 amino acid sequence plus V-gene family, and excluded reads lacking a unique V-gene family. In a later analysis, around 650 highly shared, low-generation-probability nucleotide sequences were removed to address suspected cross-contamination and a sequencing artifact. For each public chain, a later analysis derived a clonal expansion index from normalized ranks of inferred template counts within each repertoire. A later analysis computed generation probabilities with a VDJ recombination model fitted to out-of-frame rearrangements, and checked the results against IGoR. Hypergeometric tests were used in a later analysis to score TCR-TCR, TCR-HLA and TCR-CMV co-occurrence, with a repertoire-size bias correction applied to the TCR pairs. A later analysis estimated false discovery rates by permuting HLA or CMV assignments 20 times. In a later analysis, co-occurring TCRs were grouped using DBSCAN, with TCRdist sequence similarity added in when clustering inside HLA-allele-positive subsets. For co-occurrence clustering, repertoires with fewer than 30,000 or more than 120,000 public chains were excluded, along with four to six repertoires with anomalous nucleotide sharing. What TCRdb holds here is the immuneACCESS table cut down to in-frame rearrangements. Part of the clones is not present; checked against another copy, under half of the missing clones reflect an unresolved V gene, and the others are unexplained. V, J and clone size reflect that table, while D and trimming were determined from the DNA. The sample data list 110,000 or so clones, and 60% to 80% of these were observed just once. The ten largest clones represent about 8% of the sample.

Beyond this particular receptor, the publication reports: A cluster of highly shared sequence variants was judged likely to represent a technical artifact of the sequencing pipeline. Broadly in line with IMGT annotations, most TCR beta V segments showed up in productive rearrangements about 90% or about 30% of the time in an earlier analysis of several hundred of the donors. In a later analysis, the rate of TCR association differed among HLA loci, with DRB1 alleles having the most associated TCRs and HLA-C alleles having the fewest. A further reported finding was that TCR beta sequences accurately predicted the HLA-A and HLA-B alleles for most subjects in the first cohort. The study listed 150 to 200 TCR beta chains as associated with cytomegalovirus. Some IMGT-functional V segments, including TRBV6-2 and TRBV6-3, could not be distinguished by the 87-base-pair reads and were therefore excluded. In a later analysis, most CMV-associated TCR beta chains were found to appear HLA-restricted, with HLA associations seemingly driven largely by CMV exposure. Most TCR sequences were seen in very few donors, while some public TCRs were found in many individuals. Roughly uniform sequencing depth across donors was assumed in presence/absence analyses, although this assumption may not hold. The authors suggested that the approach could potentially be generalized to other disease states and immunological phenotypes. When HLA alleles, especially DR and DQ, strongly co-occurred, attributing TCR associations to individual alleles was difficult. In vitro tests confirmed that three of the cytomegalovirus-associated TCR beta chains recognize cytomegalovirus antigens. Linkage disequilibrium might explain the correlated functional status among segregating V segments, but an unknown experimental factor could not be excluded. Roughly 17 rarely observed V segments, including chromosome 9 orphons, were excluded from the earlier analysis of a few hundred of the donors because counts were too low. According to a later analysis, parvovirus B19, influenza, CMV and Epstein-Barr virus appeared linked to several top co-occurrence clusters. Only TCR beta chains were sequenced in this cohort, and the absence of alpha or paired-chain data limited detectable features. In a later analysis, HLA-associated TCR beta chains showed more clonal expansion and lower generation probabilities than non-associated chains that were equally common. Compared with the roughly 700-donor mean, donors in an Asian-associated ancestry cluster had fewer N-insertions in productive TCRs, according to a later genetic analysis. In both the original and validation cohorts, the classifier was reported to diagnose cytomegalovirus status with high specificity and sensitivity. Because HLA typing was missing for some donors at each locus, association tests included only the typed subset. Specific HLA alleles were associated with 15,000 to 20,000 TCR beta sequences at a false discovery rate of 0.05 in a later analysis. V-gene and J-gene trimming of TCR beta chains was associated with a missense DCLRE1C variant in a later genetic analysis, and the association was replicated in an independent cohort. CMV serostatus was the only immune exposure information available for the cohort.

This TCR was recovered from a man aged 18 to 30 in good health and CMV-seropositive. This chain is built from TRBV11-3 and TRBJ1-4, with the D gene not confidently named. The sample comprised PBMCs. CDR3 reads: CASSGEGAANEKLFF. The sequenced DNA is TGTGCCAGCAGCGGGGAGGGAGCGGCTAATGAAAAACTGTTTTTT. The reference TRBV11-3 and TRBJ1-4 proteins fill in what lies around the CDR3, so the full variable domain reads EAGVVQSPRYKIIEKKQPVAFWCNPISGHNTLYWYLQNLGQGPELLIRYENEEAVDDSQLPKDRFSAERLKGVDSTLKIQPAELGDSAVYLCASSGEGAANEKLFFGSGTQLSVL.